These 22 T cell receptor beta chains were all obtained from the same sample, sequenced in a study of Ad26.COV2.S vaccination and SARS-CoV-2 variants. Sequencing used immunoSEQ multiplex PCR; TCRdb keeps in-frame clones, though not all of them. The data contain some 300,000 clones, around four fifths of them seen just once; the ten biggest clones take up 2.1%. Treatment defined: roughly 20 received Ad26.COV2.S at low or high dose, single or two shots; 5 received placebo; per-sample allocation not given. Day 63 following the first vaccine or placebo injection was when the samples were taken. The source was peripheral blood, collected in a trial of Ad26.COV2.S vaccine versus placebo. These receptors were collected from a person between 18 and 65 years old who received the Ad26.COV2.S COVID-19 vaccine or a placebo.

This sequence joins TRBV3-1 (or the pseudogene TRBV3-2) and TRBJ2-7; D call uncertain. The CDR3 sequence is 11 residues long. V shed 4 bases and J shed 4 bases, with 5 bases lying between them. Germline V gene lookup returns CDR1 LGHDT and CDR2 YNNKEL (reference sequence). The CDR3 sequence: CASSLQYEQYF. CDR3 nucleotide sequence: TGTGCCAGCAGCCTCCAGTACGAGCAGTACTTC.

The chain's CDR3 is CASSPPKRGPSLYTGELFF. The CDR3 coding sequence is TGTGCCAGCAGCCCCCCAAAAAGAGGCCCCTCACTCTACACCGGGGAGCTGTTTTTT. V gene TRBV3-1 (or the pseudogene TRBV3-2) combines with J gene TRBJ2-2; D gene ambiguous. V dropped 4 bases and J dropped 3 bases, with 24 bases sitting between them. The CDR3 contains 19 residues. Germline V gene data show CDR1 as LGHDT and CDR2 as YNNKEL (reference sequence).

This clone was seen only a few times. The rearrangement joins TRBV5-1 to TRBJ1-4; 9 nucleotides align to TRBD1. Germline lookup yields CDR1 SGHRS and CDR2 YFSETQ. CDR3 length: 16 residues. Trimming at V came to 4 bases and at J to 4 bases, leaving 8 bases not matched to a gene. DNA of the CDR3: TGCGCCAGCAGCCCCGACAGGGGGATGATTAATGAAAAACTGTTTTTT. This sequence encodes CASSPDRGMINEKLFF.

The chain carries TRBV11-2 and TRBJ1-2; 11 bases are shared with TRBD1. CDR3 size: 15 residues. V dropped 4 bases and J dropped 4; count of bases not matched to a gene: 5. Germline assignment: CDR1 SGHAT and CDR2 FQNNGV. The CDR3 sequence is CASSWTGGAGYGYTF. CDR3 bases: TGTGCCAGCAGCTGGACAGGGGGCGCGGGCTATGGCTACACCTTC.

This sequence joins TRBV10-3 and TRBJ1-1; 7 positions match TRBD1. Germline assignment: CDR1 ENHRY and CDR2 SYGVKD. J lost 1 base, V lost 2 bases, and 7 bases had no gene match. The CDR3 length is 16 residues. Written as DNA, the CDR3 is TGTGCCATCAGTGAGGCAGGGGGTGTCGCGAACACTGAAGCTTTCTTT. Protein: CAISEAGGVANTEAFF.

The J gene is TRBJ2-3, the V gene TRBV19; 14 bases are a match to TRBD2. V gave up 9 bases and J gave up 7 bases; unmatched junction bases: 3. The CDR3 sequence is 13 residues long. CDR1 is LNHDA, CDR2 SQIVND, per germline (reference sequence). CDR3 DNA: TGTGCCAGCGGGACTAGCGGGAGAAATACGCAGTATTTT. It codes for CASGTSGRNTQYF.

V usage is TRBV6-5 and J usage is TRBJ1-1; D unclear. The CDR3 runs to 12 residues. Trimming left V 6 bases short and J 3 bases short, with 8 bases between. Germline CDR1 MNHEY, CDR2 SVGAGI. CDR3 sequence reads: CASRVRDTEAFF. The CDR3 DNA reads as TGTGCCAGCAGGGTGAGGGACACTGAAGCTTTCTTT.

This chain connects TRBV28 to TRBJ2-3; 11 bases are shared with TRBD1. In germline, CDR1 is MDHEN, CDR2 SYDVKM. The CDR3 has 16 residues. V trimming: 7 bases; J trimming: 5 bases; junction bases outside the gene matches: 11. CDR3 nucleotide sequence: TGTGCCAGCAACTCGCCCGGACAGGGGGCTAAAGATACGCAGTATTTT. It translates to CASNSPGQGAKDTQYF.

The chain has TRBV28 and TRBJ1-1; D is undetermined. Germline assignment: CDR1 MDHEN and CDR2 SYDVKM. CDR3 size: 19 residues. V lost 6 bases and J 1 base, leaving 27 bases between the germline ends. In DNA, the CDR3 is TGTGCCAGCAGGGGAATAGGGAGGAGAGGACTGGCGGGGAACACTGAAGCTTTCTTT. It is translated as CASRGIGRRGLAGNTEAFF. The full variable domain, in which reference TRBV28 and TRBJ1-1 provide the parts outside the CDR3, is DVKVTQSSRYLVKRTGEKVFLECVQDMDHENMFWYRQDPGLGLRLIYFSYDVKMKEKGDIPEGYSVSREKKERFSLILESASTNQTSMYLCASRGIGRRGLAGNTEAFFGQGTRLTVV.

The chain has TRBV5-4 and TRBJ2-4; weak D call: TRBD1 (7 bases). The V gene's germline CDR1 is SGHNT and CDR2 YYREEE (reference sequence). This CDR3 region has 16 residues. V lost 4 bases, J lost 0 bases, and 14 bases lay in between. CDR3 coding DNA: TGTGCCAGCAGCCCCACAGGGGAGGTAGCCAAAAACATTCAGTACTTC. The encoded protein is CASSPTGEVAKNIQYF.

CDR3 residues: CASSRTSGLSGNTIYF. CDR3 bases: TGTGCCAGCAGCCGGACTTCGGGGTTATCTGGAAACACCATATATTTT. This chain joins TRBV11-2 and TRBJ1-3; D gene uncertain. This CDR3 is built from 16 residues. Germline lookup yields CDR1 SGHAT and CDR2 FQNNGV. V was pared by 5 bases and J by 1 base, with 15 bases between.

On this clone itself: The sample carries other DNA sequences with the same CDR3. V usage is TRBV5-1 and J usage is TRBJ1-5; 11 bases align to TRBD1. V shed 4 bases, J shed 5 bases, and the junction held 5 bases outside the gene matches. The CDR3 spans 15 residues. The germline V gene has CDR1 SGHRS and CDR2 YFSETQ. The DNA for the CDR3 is TGCGCCAGCAGCCCCGGACAGGGGGCTTATCAGCCCCAGCATTTT. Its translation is CASSPGQGAYQPQHF.

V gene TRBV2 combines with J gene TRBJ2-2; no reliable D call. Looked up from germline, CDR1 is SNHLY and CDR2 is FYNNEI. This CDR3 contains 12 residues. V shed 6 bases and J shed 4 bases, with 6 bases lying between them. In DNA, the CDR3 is TGTGCCAGCAGCCAGATCACCGGGGAGCTGTTTTTT. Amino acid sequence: CASSQITGELFF.

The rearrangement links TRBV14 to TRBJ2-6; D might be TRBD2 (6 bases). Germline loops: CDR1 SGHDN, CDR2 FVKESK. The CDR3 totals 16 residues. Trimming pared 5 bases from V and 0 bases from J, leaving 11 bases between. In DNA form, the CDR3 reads TGTGCCAGCAGCGAATGGAGGGGCTCTGGGGCCAACGTCCTGACTTTC. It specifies CASSEWRGSGANVLTF.

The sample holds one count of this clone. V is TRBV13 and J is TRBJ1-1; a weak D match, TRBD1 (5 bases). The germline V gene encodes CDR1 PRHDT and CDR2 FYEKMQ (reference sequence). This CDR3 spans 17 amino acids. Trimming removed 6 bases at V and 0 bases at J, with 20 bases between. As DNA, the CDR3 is TGTGCCAGCAGTTTGTCTGGGGGAGGCGCCTTGAACACTGAAGCTTTCTTT. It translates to CASSLSGGGALNTEAFF. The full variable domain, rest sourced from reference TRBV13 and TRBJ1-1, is AAGVIQSPRHLIKEKRETATLKCYPIPRHDTVYWYQQGPGQDPQFLISFYEKMQSDKGSIPDRFSAQQFSDYHSELNMSSLELGDSALYFCASSLSGGGALNTEAFFGQGTRLTVV.

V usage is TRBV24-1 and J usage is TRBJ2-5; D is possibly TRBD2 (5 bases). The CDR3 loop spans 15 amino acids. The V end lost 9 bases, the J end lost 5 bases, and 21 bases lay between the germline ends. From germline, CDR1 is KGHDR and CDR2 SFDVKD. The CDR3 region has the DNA TGTGCCACCGGGGATGGACGCGGGCCTGGGGAGACCCAGTACTTC. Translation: CATGDGRGPGETQYF.

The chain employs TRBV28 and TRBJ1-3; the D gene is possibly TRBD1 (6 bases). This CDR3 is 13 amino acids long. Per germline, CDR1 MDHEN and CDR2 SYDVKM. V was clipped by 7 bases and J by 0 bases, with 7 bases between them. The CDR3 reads CASTGASGNTIYF. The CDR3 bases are TGTGCCAGCACAGGGGCCTCTGGAAACACCATATATTTT.

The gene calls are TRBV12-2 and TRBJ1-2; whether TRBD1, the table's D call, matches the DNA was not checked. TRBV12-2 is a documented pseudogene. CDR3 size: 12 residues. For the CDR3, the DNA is TGTGCACTCGGAGACAGAAGCTATGGCTACACCTTC. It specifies CALGDRSYGYTF.

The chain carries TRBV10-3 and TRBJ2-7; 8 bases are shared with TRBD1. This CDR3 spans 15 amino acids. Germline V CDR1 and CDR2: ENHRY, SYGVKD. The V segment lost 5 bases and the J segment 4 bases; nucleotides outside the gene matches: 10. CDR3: CAISQPDRAGYEQYF. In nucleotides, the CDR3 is TGTGCCATCAGTCAACCGGACAGGGCGGGTTACGAGCAGTACTTC.

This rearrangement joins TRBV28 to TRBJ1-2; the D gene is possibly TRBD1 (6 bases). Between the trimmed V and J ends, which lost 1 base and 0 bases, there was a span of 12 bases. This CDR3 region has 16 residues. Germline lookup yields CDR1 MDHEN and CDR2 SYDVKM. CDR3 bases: TGTGCCAGCAGTTTATCTCGGGGGGCTACTAACTATGGCTACACCTTC. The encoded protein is CASSLSRGATNYGYTF.

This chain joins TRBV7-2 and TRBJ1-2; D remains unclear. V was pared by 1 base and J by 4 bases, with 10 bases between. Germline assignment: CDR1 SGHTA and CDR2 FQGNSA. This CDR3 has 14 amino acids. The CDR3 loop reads CASSLDGGGYGYTF. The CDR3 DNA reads TGTGCCAGCAGCTTAGACGGAGGTGGCTATGGCTACACCTTC.

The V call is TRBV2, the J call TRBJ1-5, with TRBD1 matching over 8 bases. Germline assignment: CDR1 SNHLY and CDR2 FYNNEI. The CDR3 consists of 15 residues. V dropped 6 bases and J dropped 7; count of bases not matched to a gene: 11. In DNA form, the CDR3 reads TGTGCCAGCAGCGGACCAGGGGGCGCTATCCAGCCCCAGCATTTT. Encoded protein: CASSGPGGAIQPQHF.